The TCR beta chain under discussion was sequenced for a study of regulatory T cells in long-lasting Graves disease. This clonotype came up once. A much bigger clone sits one base away, suggesting this may be a read error. Construction of TCR beta libraries relied on iRepertoire HTBI primers and on Arm-PCR targeting CDR3 regions. TCRdb processed the multiplex PCR reads anew with MiXCR; each CDR3 protein has one entry. The sample holds 400,000 to 500,000 distinct CDR3 sequences; about 15% are singletons and the top ten take approximately 7.8%. Time point here: newly diagnosed GD, antithyroid drugs for less than 3 months. From PBMCs, RNA was extracted and then used to make the TCR library. Germline CDR1 and CDR2: SNHLY and FYNNEI. J lost 5 bases, V lost 7 bases, and 9 bases had no gene match. The CDR3 consists of 15 residues. Separately, the same data were catalogued under a study of T cells in Graves' hyperthyroidism and ophthalmopathy.

The material sequenced was peripheral blood mononuclear cells (PBMCs), taken at new diagnosis, from a patient treated with antithyroid drugs. The source of this sequence is a woman aged 40-49 years with Graves disease. The rearrangement links TRBV2 to TRBJ2-4; 9 bases fit TRBD1. CDR3: CASKDATGGENIQYF. DNA of the CDR3: TGTGCCAGCAAGGACGCAACAGGGGGCGAAAACATTCAGTACTTC.